This T cell receptor beta chain emerged from a study of cytomegalovirus exposure and HLA in healthy donors. Study overall: Among about 179 million T cells, an earlier analysis found 117 million unique TCR beta sequences.

The PCR ran on 60 Vbeta and 13 Jbeta primers. Sequencing was performed with immunoSEQ multiplex PCR; in TCRdb, only in-frame clones are kept and a portion is missing. The specimen's table records around 120,000 clones. Findings of the study overall: Beyond CMV serostatus, there was no information to go on about immune exposure. V- and J-gene trimming in TCR beta was tied to a missense DCLRE1C variant by an analysis performed later. Earlier analysis found most TCR beta V segments productive about 87% or about 30% of the time.

In regard to this clone: Antigen unknown.

Germline V CDR1 and CDR2: LGHNA, YNFKEQ. This CDR3 spans 16 amino acids. The V segment lost 4 bases and the J segment 5 bases; nucleotides outside the gene matches: 9. The material sequenced was PBMCs. The V call is TRBV4-2, the J call TRBJ2-1; TRBD2 aligns across 9 bases. The TCR comes from a young man in good health and CMV-seronegative. As DNA, the CDR3 is TGTGCCAGCAGCCGCGGTCTAGCGGGGTTAGACAATGAGCAGTTCTTC. It encodes CASSRGLAGLDNEQFF.